A selection of T cell receptor beta chains follows, all from one sample in a study of OX40 agonist ivuxolimab in advanced cancers. Measured with immunoSEQ multiplex PCR; TCRdb has only the in-frame clones, and not every one. The table shows around 49,000 clones, with about 83% occurring only once. Sequenced material: CD4+ or CD8+ T cells sorted from blood, taken in a trial of the OX40 agonist ivuxolimab. The receptors were gathered from an adult with an advanced solid tumor such as melanoma, head and neck, liver or kidney cancer. Both conserved end residues are part of each CDR3. The D gene is left open where the match is weak. Size tells how often a clone was seen (once, few, many) or the class of an expanded clone, and some rows leave it out.

TRBJ2-3 | NA | TRBV27 | NA | 16 | CASSPGFRGTTDTQYF | TGTGCCAGCAGTCCCGGATTCAGGGGAACGACAGATACGCAGTATTTT
TRBJ1-4 | NA | TRBV9 | NA | 14 | CASSVGGQMEKLFF | TGTGCCAGCAGCGTAGGGGGGCAGATGGAAAAACTGTTTTTT
TRBJ2-1 | NA | TRBV29-1 | NA | 16 | CSVEGSELLVINEQFF | TGCAGCGTTGAAGGCTCAGAGCTACTGGTGATCAATGAGCAGTTCTTC
TRBJ1-3 | NA | TRBV21-1 | NA | 17 | CASSSPSRGHPGNTIYF | TGTGCCAGCAGCTCCCCAAGTCGGGGACACCCTGGAAACACCATATATTTT
TRBJ1-1 | NA | TRBV18 | NA | 13 | CASSGGEDTEAFF | TGTGCCAGCTCTGGAGGGGAAGACACTGAAGCTTTCTTT
TRBJ2-7 | NA | TRBV7-9 | NA | 18 | CASSFNPVGRDTSYEQYF | TGTGCCAGCAGCTTTAACCCCGTCGGGCGGGACACCTCCTACGAGCAGTACTTC
TRBJ2-7 | NA | TRBV7-2 | NA | 11 | CAIGSSYEQYF | TGTGCCATCGGGAGCTCCTACGAGCAGTACTTC
TRBJ2-3 | TRBD2 | TRBV28 | NA | 15 | CASRVTSGRVYTQYF | TGTGCCAGCCGAGTTACTAGCGGGAGGGTATATACGCAGTATTTT
TRBJ2-7 | NA | TRBV21-1 | NA | 17 | CASSKDGLAGGLYEQYF | TGTGCCAGCAGCAAAGACGGACTAGCGGGGGGGCTATACGAGCAGTACTTC
TRBJ2-7 | NA | TRBV5-6 | NA | 13 | CASSYPGDYEQYF | TGTGCCAGCAGCTACCCAGGGGACTACGAGCAGTACTTC
TRBJ1-1 | NA | TRBV21-1 | once | 15 | CASSKGRDSLLKAFF | TGTGCCAGCAGCAAAGGGCGGGACAGTCTTTTGAAAGCTTTCTTT
TRBJ1-2 | NA | TRBV7-6 | once | 13 | CASSPGSSYGYTF | TGTGCCAGCAGCCCAGGCAGCAGCTATGGCTACACCTTC
TRBJ2-7 | TRBD1 | TRBV5-1 | NA | 14 | CASSLGRGPFEQYF | TGCGCCAGCAGCTTGGGCAGGGGGCCATTTGAGCAGTACTTC
TRBJ2-7 | NA | TRBV29-1 | NA | 13 | CSVDQGFGNEQYF | TGCAGCGTTGACCAGGGGTTTGGTAACGAGCAGTACTTC
TRBJ1-3 | NA | TRBV29-1 | NA | 17 | CSVEEGQADVSGNTIYF | TGCAGCGTTGAAGAAGGGCAGGCGGATGTCTCTGGAAACACCATATATTTT
TRBJ1-6 | NA | TRBV6-1 | NA | 18 | CASSEALAGTRTNSPLHF | TGTGCCAGCAGTGAAGCCTTGGCCGGGACTCGGACTAATTCACCCCTCCACTTT
TRBJ2-7 | NA | TRBV7-6 | medium-sized | 16 | CASSPGGGQELYEQYF | TGTGCCAGCAGCCCCGGGGGAGGACAGGAGCTCTACGAGCAGTACTTC
TRBJ2-3 | NA | TRBV9 | NA | 14 | CASSVWVATDTQYF | TGTGCCAGCAGCGTATGGGTTGCCACAGATACGCAGTATTTT
TRBJ2-1 | TRBD1 | TRBV9 | NA | 16 | CASSDTPGQGFNEQFF | TGTGCCAGCAGCGACACACCGGGACAGGGCTTCAATGAGCAGTTCTTC
TRBJ1-1 | NA | TRBV7-9 | NA | 11 | CASSLARKAFF | TGTGCCAGCAGCTTAGCAAGGAAAGCTTTCTTT
TRBJ2-5 | NA | TRBV6-1 | NA | 14 | CASSEAGVFGTQYF | TGTGCCAGCAGTGAGGCAGGCGTATTTGGGACCCAGTACTTC
TRBJ2-1 | TRBD1 | TRBV7-2 | NA | 15 | CASSPTGGPYNEQFF | TGTGCCAGCAGCCCAACAGGGGGACCCTACAATGAGCAGTTCTTC
TRBJ2-2 | NA | TRBV2 | NA | 15 | CASTKGTTNTGELFF | TGTGCCAGCACCAAAGGGACGACGAACACCGGGGAGCTGTTTTTT
TRBJ1-5 | NA | TRBV13 | few | 13 | CASSLGSNQPQHF | TGTGCCAGCAGCTTAGGAAGCAATCAGCCCCAGCATTTT
TRBJ1-1 | TRBD1 | TRBV23-1 | NA | 16 | CASSLTGGPTYTEAFF | TGCGCCAGCAGTCTCACAGGGGGCCCCACGTACACTGAAGCTTTCTTT
TRBJ1-1 | TRBD1 | TRBV19 | NA | 13 | CASSVTGAGEAFF | TGTGCCAGTAGTGTCACAGGGGCCGGGGAAGCTTTCTTT
TRBJ1-1 | NA | TRBV19 | NA | 10 | CASTGVQAFF | TGTGCCAGTACGGGAGTCCAAGCTTTCTTT
TRBJ2-2 | TRBD2 | TRBV4-1 | NA | 15 | CASSQPGLGVGELFF | TGCGCCAGCAGCCAACCGGGACTAGGGGTCGGGGAGCTGTTTTTT